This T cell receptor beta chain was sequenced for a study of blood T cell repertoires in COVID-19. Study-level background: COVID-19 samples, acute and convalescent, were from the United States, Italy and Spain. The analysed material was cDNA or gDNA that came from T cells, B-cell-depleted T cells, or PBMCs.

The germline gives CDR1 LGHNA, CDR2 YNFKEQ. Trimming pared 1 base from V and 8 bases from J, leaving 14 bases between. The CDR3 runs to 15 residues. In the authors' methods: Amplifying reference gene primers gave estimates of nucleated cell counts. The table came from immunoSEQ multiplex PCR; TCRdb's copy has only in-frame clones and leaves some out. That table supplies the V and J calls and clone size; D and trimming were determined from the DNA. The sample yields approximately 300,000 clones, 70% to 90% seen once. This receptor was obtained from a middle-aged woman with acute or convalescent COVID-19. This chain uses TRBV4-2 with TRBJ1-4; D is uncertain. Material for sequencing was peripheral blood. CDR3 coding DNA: TGTGCCAGCAGCCAAGTTGGAGGGAGTGAGGAAAAACTGTTTTTT. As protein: CASSQVGGSEEKLFF.